The 17 T cell receptor beta chains in this list originate from one sample, sequenced in a study of blood T cell repertoires in COVID-19. Method: immunoSEQ multiplex PCR; TCRdb's copy keeps in-frame clones and lacks some. The table has about 46,000 clones, 80% to 90% seen once; the top ten hold about 7.5%. Sequenced sample: peripheral blood. The receptor source for this set is a man in his fifties or sixties with acute or convalescent COVID-19.

This clone showed up just a few times. The rearrangement links TRBV24-1 to TRBJ2-1, with 10 bases lining up with TRBD1. CDR1 is KGHDR, CDR2 SFDVKD, per germline. J lost 8 bases, V lost 3 bases, and 9 bases had no gene match. The CDR3 spans 16 residues. The CDR3 DNA reads TGTGCCACCAGTGATGCCGGGACAGGGGCTGTCGATGAGCAGTTCTTC. Translation: CATSDAGTGAVDEQFF.

The chain recombines TRBV5-1 with TRBJ2-1; 9 bases agree with TRBD2. With 6 bases clipped from V and 0 bases from J, the junction kept 4 bases outside the gene matches. Germline V gives CDR1 SGHRS, CDR2 YFSETQ. The CDR3 is made up of 15 amino acids. CDR3 nucleotide sequence: TGCGCCAGCACCAATAGCGGGAGCTCCTACAATGAGCAGTTCTTC. It encodes CASTNSGSSYNEQFF.

The V and J genes are TRBV11-3 and TRBJ2-1; 11 bases line up with TRBD2. The CDR3 has 18 residues. The germline gives CDR1 SGHNT, CDR2 YENEEA. Trimming took 1 base from V and 5 from J; bases not matched to a gene: 10. The CDR3 DNA reads TGTGCCAGCAGCTTAGGGGTCCTAGCGGGGGGCCATGACAATGAGCAGTTCTTC. Protein sequence: CASSLGVLAGGHDNEQFF. Full variable domain (outside the CDR3, taken from reference TRBV11-3 and TRBJ2-1): EAGVVQSPRYKIIEKKQPVAFWCNPISGHNTLYWYLQNLGQGPELLIRYENEEAVDDSQLPKDRFSAERLKGVDSTLKIQPAELGDSAVYLCASSLGVLAGGHDNEQFFGPGTRLTVL.

V is TRBV19 and J is TRBJ1-5; the match to TRBD1 covers 8 bases. The CDR3 runs 13 residues. J gave up 8 bases and V 3 bases, and 3 bases lay outside the gene matches. Germline CDR1 is LNHDA and CDR2 is SQIVND (reference sequence). The CDR3 DNA reads as TGTGCCAGTAGTATGGCACAGGGGGAGCCCCAGCATTTT. It is translated as CASSMAQGEPQHF.

The sample holds one count of this clone. The V call is TRBV25-1, the J call TRBJ1-3, with unresolved D. Trimming shortened V by 7 bases and J by 0 bases, and 4 bases separated the two germline ends. In germline, CDR1 is MGHDK, CDR2 SYGVNS. The CDR3 is 12 amino acids. The CDR3 coding sequence is TGTGCCAGCACCAGCTCTGGAAACACCATATATTTT. Its translation is CASTSSGNTIYF.

The chain employs TRBV4-1 and TRBJ1-5; TRBD1 matches at 8 bases. V shed 2 bases and J 5 bases; nucleotides not matched to a gene: 11. This CDR3 contains 17 residues. The germline V gene has CDR1 MGHRA and CDR2 YSYEKL. CDR3 nucleotide sequence: TGCGCCAGCAGCCAACAAGGGACCGGACAGGGTTATCAGCCCCAGCATTTT. This sequence encodes CASSQQGTGQGYQPQHF.

The V call is TRBV5-1, the J call TRBJ2-2; 12 positions match TRBD2. The length of the CDR3 is 16 residues. Trimming removed 4 bases from V and 6 bases from J; junction bases left unmatched: 7. Germline V gives CDR1 SGHRS, CDR2 YFSETQ. Here the CDR3 reads CASSQTSGGTAGELFF. DNA of the CDR3: TGCGCCAGCAGCCAAACTAGCGGGGGGACCGCCGGGGAGCTGTTTTTT.

CDR3 nucleotide sequence: TGTGCCAGCAGCTCAATGGACAGTTACCAAGAGACCCAGTACTTC. Translating it yields CASSSMDSYQETQYF. This sequence joins TRBV7-9 and TRBJ2-5; possible D gene TRBD1, 6 bases. Trimming took 4 bases from V and 0 from J, leaving 12 bases between them. CDR3 size: 15 residues. Per the germline V gene, CDR1 is SEHNR and CDR2 is FQNEAQ (reference sequence).

This chain uses TRBV6-6 with TRBJ2-7, with a weak D call TRBD1 (5 bases). V dropped 2 bases and J dropped 3 bases, with 11 bases sitting between them. This CDR3 has 14 residues. CDR1 MNHNY and CDR2 SVGAGI come from the germline V gene (reference sequence). Here the CDR3 reads CASSYVQEDYEQYF. The CDR3, as DNA: TGTGCCAGCAGTTACGTACAGGAAGACTACGAGCAGTACTTC.

The rearrangement links TRBV9 to TRBJ2-3, with D perhaps TRBD2 (5 bases). Germline loops: CDR1 SGDLS, CDR2 YYNGEE. CDR3 length: 14 residues. Trimming stripped 4 bases from V and 2 bases from J, with 11 bases between. The chain's CDR3 is CASSSRDHTDTQYF. Written as DNA, the CDR3 is TGTGCCAGCAGCTCACGGGATCACACAGATACGCAGTATTTT.

DNA of the CDR3: TGTGCCAGCAGTGATAACAGGGGGACGACCTACAATGAGCAGTTCTTC. Translated: CASSDNRGTTYNEQFF. The V and J genes are TRBV25-1 and TRBJ2-1; 8 bases match TRBD1. Looked up from germline, CDR1 is MGHDK and CDR2 is SYGVNS. CDR3 length: 16 residues. The J segment lost 2 bases and the V segment lost 3 bases, leaving 6 bases of the junction unmatched.

The chain is built from TRBV19 and TRBJ2-5; no firm D call. There are 12 residues in the CDR3. In germline, CDR1 is LNHDA, CDR2 SQIVND (reference sequence). V lost 6 bases and J 0 bases, leaving 5 bases between the germline ends. Here the CDR3 reads CASSPNQETQYF. The CDR3 DNA follows: TGTGCCAGTAGCCCCAACCAAGAGACCCAGTACTTC. Full variable domain (rest looked up from reference TRBV19 and TRBJ2-5): DGGITQSPKYLFRKEGQNVTLSCEQNLNHDAMYWYRQDPGQGLRLIYYSQIVNDFQKGDIAEGYSVSREKKESFPLTVTSAQKNPTAFYLCASSPNQETQYFGPGTRLLVL.

The chain employs TRBV7-2 and TRBJ2-1, with D perhaps TRBD1 (6 bases). Trimming stripped 2 bases from V and 1 base from J, with 9 bases between. This CDR3 region has 15 residues. Germline loops: CDR1 SGHTA, CDR2 FQGNSA. CDR3 DNA: TGTGCCAGCAGCTTAAGACAGGCGTCCTACAATGAGCAGTTCTTC. Its protein product is CASSLRQASYNEQFF.

Regarding this clone: The identical CDR3 is also encoded by other nucleotide sequences in the sample. The rearrangement links TRBV7-9 to TRBJ2-7; 7 nucleotides match TRBD1. With 3 bases clipped from V and 1 base from J, the junction kept 3 bases outside the gene matches. The CDR3 runs 14 residues. The germline V gene encodes CDR1 SEHNR and CDR2 FQNEAQ (reference sequence). CDR3 DNA sequence: TGTGCCAGCAGCTTGACAGGGTCTTCCTACGAGCAGTACTTC. Its protein product is CASSLTGSSYEQYF.

The chain couples TRBV11-2 to TRBJ2-7; 10 bases are shared with TRBD2. The V segment lost 7 bases and the J segment 4 bases; nucleotides outside the gene matches: 10. Per the germline V gene, CDR1 is SGHAT and CDR2 is FQNNGV. This CDR3 has 15 residues. The CDR3 DNA reads TGTGCCAGCACCTTTGTAGCGGGAGGACAGTACGAGCAGTACTTC. Its protein is CASTFVAGGQYEQYF.

Concerning this clone itself: Because it lacks the conserved phenylalanine or tryptophan at the end, this CDR3 is likely a read error. It is unclear where the CDR3 begins or ends on the DNA, so no DNA is shown, and the CDR3 is as TCRdb lists it. The gene calls are TRBV11-2 and TRBJ1-2; the table's D call, TRBD1, has no DNA check behind it. With termini counted, the CDR3 has 12 amino acids. Germline-derived CDR1 and CDR2 are SGHAT and FQNNGV. This CDR3 reads CASSSFSLGASY.

CDR3 protein: CASSGTGGNTIYF. The CDR3 DNA reads TGTGCCAGCAGCGGGACAGGTGGAAACACCATATATTTT. V is TRBV12-3 or TRBV12-4 and J is TRBJ1-3; 8 positions agree with TRBD1. This CDR3 contains 13 residues. V shed 6 bases and J 3 bases; nucleotides not matched to a gene: 1.